The T cell receptor (beta chain) described here comes from a study of beta chain features in type 1 diabetes. The CDR3 spans 14 residues. This clone came up a few times. All of the isolated RNA was reverse transcribed, so expressed TCRB transcripts were sequenced. TCRdb's copy holds only in-frame clones and misses some; the assay was immunoSEQ multiplex PCR. The sample yields roughly 290,000 clones, 7% to 9% seen once. This chain uses TRBV21-1 with TRBJ2-5; the DNA was not compared with TRBD2, the D call given in the table. TRBV21-1 is labeled a pseudogene. Sample: central memory CD4+ T cells from blood. The sequence derives from a woman aged 18-29 years in good health. CDR3 in DNA: TGTGCCAGCAGTGAGATCGGGTACCAAGAGACCCAGTACTTC. As protein: CASSEIGYQETQYF.